Sequencing of this T cell receptor (beta chain) was carried out in a study of cytomegalovirus exposure and HLA in healthy donors (dated by TCRdb to about 2017). As for the study more broadly: An earlier analysis of more than 550 of the donors reported 276 Gb of sequence data and around 120 million unique TCR beta sequences obtained from 180 million or so T cells. An early release that covered 640 HLA-typed donors contained approximately 320 gigabases of sequencing data and around 85 million unique TCR sequences. Of the 350 to 450 genotyped donors, around 81% fell in the genetic ancestry cluster associated with self-reported Caucasian donors. The aim of the study was to test whether cataloging public T cell receptors could identify signatures of past pathogen exposure. The study profiled the T cell repertoires of approximately 700 subjects by immunosequencing and related them to cytomegalovirus serostatus. Along with the approximately 700-subject first cohort, a separate validation cohort of over a hundred different subjects was used. The study combined high-throughput TCR immunosequencing, statistical association of individual TCRs with disease status, and machine learning to predict cytomegalovirus infection status. In a later analysis, previously published TCR beta repertoires from fewer than 750 donors were re-analyzed and high-resolution HLA genotyping was added so that TCR occurrence patterns could be studied. Rather than using new phenotypic data, the later analysis identified candidate immune exposures from TCR beta sequences and from how often those sequences occurred across donors. An earlier analysis of 500 to 750 of the donors applied high-throughput TCR beta sequencing to assess whether each TCR beta V gene segment acted as functional or pseudogenic. Alongside the repertoire data, information on donor age, sex, ethnicity and CMV serostatus was compiled. Genome-wide SNP genotypes for about 55% of the 666 donors were used in a later genetic analysis, which treated that subset as a discovery cohort. Every discovery cohort repertoire had been produced on one sequencing platform. HLA typing covered class I and class II loci at four-digit resolution. The number of typed donors differed by locus: about 629-630 for A, B, C, DRB1 and DQB1; approximately 540 for DQA1; fewer than 610 for DPA1; and around 470 for DPB1. Roughly five DR-DQ haplotypes were handled as single units for association and clustering, since linkage in the cohort was strong. Among about 410 genotyped donors of the cohort, an average of about 220,000 unique TCR beta nucleotide sequences was sequenced per donor, of which 15% to 20% were non-productive.

Worth noting for this clone: Its recognized antigen is unknown.

In total, 500 to 700 healthy bone marrow donors made up the cohort. Cohort members were all nominally healthy when sampled, although unrecorded immune exposures were likely present. The donor was CMV seropositive and belonged to the group of about 290 seropositive cohort members. Each donor provided a peripheral blood sample, and peripheral blood mononuclear cells were used for TCR beta sequencing. The Qiagen DNeasy Blood Extraction Kit was used to extract genomic DNA from the blood cell samples. Broad study findings and their caveats: Correlated functional status among segregating V segments might reflect linkage disequilibrium, but an unknown experimental factor could not be ruled out. Some IMGT-functional V segments, including TRBV6-2 and TRBV6-3, could not be distinguished by the 87-base-pair reads and were therefore excluded. In a later analysis, most CMV-associated TCR beta chains were found to appear HLA-restricted, with HLA associations seemingly driven largely by CMV exposure. Because HLA typing was missing for some donors at each locus, association tests included only the typed subset. Because counts were too low, roughly 17 rarely observed V segments, including chromosome 9 orphons, were left out of the earlier analysis of about 500 of the donors. A later analysis associated about 17,000 TCR beta sequences with specific HLA alleles at a false discovery rate of 0.05. The authors suggested that the approach could potentially be generalized to other disease states and immunological phenotypes. Several of the top co-occurrence clusters appeared to be linked to parvovirus B19, influenza, CMV and Epstein-Barr virus, according to a later analysis. In this cohort, only TCR beta chains were sequenced, and detectable features were limited by the absence of alpha or paired-chain data. The classifier was reported to diagnose cytomegalovirus status with high specificity and sensitivity in both the original and validation cohorts. The only immune exposure information available for the cohort was CMV serostatus. According to a later analysis, TCR association rates differed among HLA loci, with DRB1 alleles showing the most associated TCRs and HLA-C alleles showing the fewest. Three of the identified cytomegalovirus-associated TCR beta chains were confirmed in vitro to be specific for cytomegalovirus antigens. In a later analysis, HLA-associated TCR beta chains were found to be more clonally expanded and to have lower generation probabilities than equally common non-associated chains. A cluster of highly shared sequence variants was judged likely to represent a technical artifact of the sequencing pipeline. A later genetic analysis associated a missense DCLRE1C variant with V-gene and J-gene trimming of TCR beta chains, and an independent cohort replicated the association. A further reported finding was that TCR beta sequences accurately predicted the HLA-A and HLA-B alleles for most subjects in the first cohort. A later genetic analysis reported fewer N-insertions in productive TCRs among donors in an Asian-associated ancestry cluster than the roughly 650-donor mean. The study listed 150 to 200 TCR beta chains as associated with cytomegalovirus. Most TCR sequences were seen in very few donors, while some public TCRs were found in many individuals. The presence/absence analyses assumed that sequencing depth was roughly uniform across donors, and that assumption may not be true. Assigning TCR associations to individual alleles was difficult when HLA alleles, especially DR and DQ, strongly co-occurred. An earlier analysis of some 560 of the donors showed that most TCR beta V segments appeared in productive rearrangements either about 90% or about 30% of the time, which broadly matched IMGT annotations.

Library method: the immunoSEQ multiplex PCR assay. The multiplex PCR relied on a mix of 60 forward primers for TCR Vbeta segments and 13 reverse primers for TCR Jbeta segments. The CDR3 region of rearranged TCR beta genes was amplified from genomic DNA with a multiplex PCR assay. On the Illumina HiSeq System, the amplified TCR beta libraries were sequenced as 87-base-pair reads. The study's processing was this. Across the 700 or so repertoires, a later analysis counted roughly 77 million unique TCR beta chains, roughly 11 million of which were shared by at least two donors. Raw reads were error-corrected and collapsed into unique sequences by a nearest-neighbor algorithm in which closely related sequences were merged to remove PCR and sequencing errors. Alignment of CDR3 sequences to IMGT reference sequences was used to assign V, D and J gene segments. For a sequence to be retained, a match of at least six nucleotides to both a V gene segment and a J gene segment was required. A rearrangement counted as productive if the CDR3 had no stop codons and remained in frame with V and J, and every other rearrangement counted as non-productive. CDR3 was defined according to IMGT convention as the region running from the second conserved V-encoded cysteine to the conserved J-encoded phenylalanine. The earlier analysis of roughly 590 of the donors excluded sequences that lacked an unambiguous match to a single V gene segment. In an earlier analysis of several hundred of the donors, V segments were called functional above 56.7% productive rearrangements and were called segregating when the between-donor standard deviation exceeded 5%. To diagnose cytomegalovirus status from the catalog of TCR beta chain sequences, a statistical classification framework was built. V and J gene assignment, in a later analysis, came from comparing TCR nucleotide sequences with IMGT/GENE-DB human TR gene sequences. Using the TCRdist pipeline, a later analysis assigned CDR3 sequences along with most-parsimonious VDJ recombination scenarios. In a later analysis, each TCR beta chain was defined by its CDR3 amino acid sequence together with its V-gene family, and reads lacking a unique V-gene family were excluded. In a later analysis, 500 to 700 highly shared, low-generation-probability nucleotide sequences were removed to address suspected cross-contamination and a sequencing artifact. A later analysis calculated a clonal expansion index for each public chain from normalized within-repertoire ranks of inferred template counts. In a later analysis, generation probabilities were computed using a VDJ recombination model fitted to out-of-frame rearrangements, and the results were checked against IGoR. A later analysis scored TCR-TCR, TCR-HLA and TCR-CMV co-occurrence with hypergeometric tests, applying a repertoire-size bias correction to TCR pairs. To estimate false discovery rates, a later analysis permuted the HLA or CMV assignments 20 times. A later analysis grouped co-occurring TCRs with DBSCAN, adding TCRdist sequence similarity when clustering within HLA-allele-positive subsets. Repertoires with fewer than 30,000 or more than 120,000 public chains were left out of co-occurrence clustering, as were several repertoires with anomalous nucleotide sharing. The clones in this table, taken by TCRdb from immuneACCESS, are in-frame only. Not every clone is retained; where verified, under half of the shortfall comes from an unresolved V gene, and the cause of the rest is unknown. V and J calls plus clone size are reproduced from that table; the DNA served to infer D and trimming. The sample's table covers 35,000 to 45,000 clones. Of the sample, 3% to 4% falls within the top ten clones.

Compared with germline, V lacks 3 bases and J lacks 7 bases; bases without a gene match: 12. The germline V gene encodes CDR1 MNHEY and CDR2 SMNVEV (reference sequence). The CDR3, cysteine through phenylalanine, is 16 amino acids long. Only the CDR3 portion is preserved as DNA: 48 bases, with reading frame beginning at the first base. The chain was built from TRBV27 and TRBJ2-1, and TRBD2 aligns with 7 junction nucleotides. This TCR was sampled from a woman in her 30s in good health and CMV-seropositive. Sequenced sample: PBMCs. The CDR3 is CASSFRLLASGNEQFF. The DNA is TGTGCCAGCAGTTTCCGCCTTCTCGCTAGCGGTAATGAGCAGTTCTTC.